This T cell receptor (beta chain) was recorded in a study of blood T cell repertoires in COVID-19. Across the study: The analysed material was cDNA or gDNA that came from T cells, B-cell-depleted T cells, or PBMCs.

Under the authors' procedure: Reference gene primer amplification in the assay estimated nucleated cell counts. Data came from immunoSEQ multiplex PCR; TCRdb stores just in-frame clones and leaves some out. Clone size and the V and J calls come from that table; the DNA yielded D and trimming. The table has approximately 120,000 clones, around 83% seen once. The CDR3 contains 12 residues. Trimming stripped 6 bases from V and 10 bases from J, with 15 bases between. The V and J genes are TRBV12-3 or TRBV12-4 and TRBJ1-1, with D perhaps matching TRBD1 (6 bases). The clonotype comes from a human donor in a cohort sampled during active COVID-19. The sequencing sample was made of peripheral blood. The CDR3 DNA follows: TGTGCCAGCAGGACTGAGGGGGAGGGAGCTTTCTTT. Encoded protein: CASRTEGEGAFF.